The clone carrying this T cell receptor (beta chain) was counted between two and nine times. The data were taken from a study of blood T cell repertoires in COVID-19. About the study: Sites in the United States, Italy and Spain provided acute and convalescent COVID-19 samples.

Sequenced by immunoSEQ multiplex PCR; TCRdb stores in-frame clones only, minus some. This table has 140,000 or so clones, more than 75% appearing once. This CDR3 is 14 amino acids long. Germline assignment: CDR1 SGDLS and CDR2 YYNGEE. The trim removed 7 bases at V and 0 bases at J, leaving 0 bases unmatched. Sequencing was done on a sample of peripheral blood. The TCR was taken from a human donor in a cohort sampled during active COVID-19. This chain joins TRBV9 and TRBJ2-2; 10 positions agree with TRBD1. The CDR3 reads CASGTGANTGELFF. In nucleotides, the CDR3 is TGTGCCAGCGGGACAGGGGCGAACACCGGGGAGCTGTTTTTT.